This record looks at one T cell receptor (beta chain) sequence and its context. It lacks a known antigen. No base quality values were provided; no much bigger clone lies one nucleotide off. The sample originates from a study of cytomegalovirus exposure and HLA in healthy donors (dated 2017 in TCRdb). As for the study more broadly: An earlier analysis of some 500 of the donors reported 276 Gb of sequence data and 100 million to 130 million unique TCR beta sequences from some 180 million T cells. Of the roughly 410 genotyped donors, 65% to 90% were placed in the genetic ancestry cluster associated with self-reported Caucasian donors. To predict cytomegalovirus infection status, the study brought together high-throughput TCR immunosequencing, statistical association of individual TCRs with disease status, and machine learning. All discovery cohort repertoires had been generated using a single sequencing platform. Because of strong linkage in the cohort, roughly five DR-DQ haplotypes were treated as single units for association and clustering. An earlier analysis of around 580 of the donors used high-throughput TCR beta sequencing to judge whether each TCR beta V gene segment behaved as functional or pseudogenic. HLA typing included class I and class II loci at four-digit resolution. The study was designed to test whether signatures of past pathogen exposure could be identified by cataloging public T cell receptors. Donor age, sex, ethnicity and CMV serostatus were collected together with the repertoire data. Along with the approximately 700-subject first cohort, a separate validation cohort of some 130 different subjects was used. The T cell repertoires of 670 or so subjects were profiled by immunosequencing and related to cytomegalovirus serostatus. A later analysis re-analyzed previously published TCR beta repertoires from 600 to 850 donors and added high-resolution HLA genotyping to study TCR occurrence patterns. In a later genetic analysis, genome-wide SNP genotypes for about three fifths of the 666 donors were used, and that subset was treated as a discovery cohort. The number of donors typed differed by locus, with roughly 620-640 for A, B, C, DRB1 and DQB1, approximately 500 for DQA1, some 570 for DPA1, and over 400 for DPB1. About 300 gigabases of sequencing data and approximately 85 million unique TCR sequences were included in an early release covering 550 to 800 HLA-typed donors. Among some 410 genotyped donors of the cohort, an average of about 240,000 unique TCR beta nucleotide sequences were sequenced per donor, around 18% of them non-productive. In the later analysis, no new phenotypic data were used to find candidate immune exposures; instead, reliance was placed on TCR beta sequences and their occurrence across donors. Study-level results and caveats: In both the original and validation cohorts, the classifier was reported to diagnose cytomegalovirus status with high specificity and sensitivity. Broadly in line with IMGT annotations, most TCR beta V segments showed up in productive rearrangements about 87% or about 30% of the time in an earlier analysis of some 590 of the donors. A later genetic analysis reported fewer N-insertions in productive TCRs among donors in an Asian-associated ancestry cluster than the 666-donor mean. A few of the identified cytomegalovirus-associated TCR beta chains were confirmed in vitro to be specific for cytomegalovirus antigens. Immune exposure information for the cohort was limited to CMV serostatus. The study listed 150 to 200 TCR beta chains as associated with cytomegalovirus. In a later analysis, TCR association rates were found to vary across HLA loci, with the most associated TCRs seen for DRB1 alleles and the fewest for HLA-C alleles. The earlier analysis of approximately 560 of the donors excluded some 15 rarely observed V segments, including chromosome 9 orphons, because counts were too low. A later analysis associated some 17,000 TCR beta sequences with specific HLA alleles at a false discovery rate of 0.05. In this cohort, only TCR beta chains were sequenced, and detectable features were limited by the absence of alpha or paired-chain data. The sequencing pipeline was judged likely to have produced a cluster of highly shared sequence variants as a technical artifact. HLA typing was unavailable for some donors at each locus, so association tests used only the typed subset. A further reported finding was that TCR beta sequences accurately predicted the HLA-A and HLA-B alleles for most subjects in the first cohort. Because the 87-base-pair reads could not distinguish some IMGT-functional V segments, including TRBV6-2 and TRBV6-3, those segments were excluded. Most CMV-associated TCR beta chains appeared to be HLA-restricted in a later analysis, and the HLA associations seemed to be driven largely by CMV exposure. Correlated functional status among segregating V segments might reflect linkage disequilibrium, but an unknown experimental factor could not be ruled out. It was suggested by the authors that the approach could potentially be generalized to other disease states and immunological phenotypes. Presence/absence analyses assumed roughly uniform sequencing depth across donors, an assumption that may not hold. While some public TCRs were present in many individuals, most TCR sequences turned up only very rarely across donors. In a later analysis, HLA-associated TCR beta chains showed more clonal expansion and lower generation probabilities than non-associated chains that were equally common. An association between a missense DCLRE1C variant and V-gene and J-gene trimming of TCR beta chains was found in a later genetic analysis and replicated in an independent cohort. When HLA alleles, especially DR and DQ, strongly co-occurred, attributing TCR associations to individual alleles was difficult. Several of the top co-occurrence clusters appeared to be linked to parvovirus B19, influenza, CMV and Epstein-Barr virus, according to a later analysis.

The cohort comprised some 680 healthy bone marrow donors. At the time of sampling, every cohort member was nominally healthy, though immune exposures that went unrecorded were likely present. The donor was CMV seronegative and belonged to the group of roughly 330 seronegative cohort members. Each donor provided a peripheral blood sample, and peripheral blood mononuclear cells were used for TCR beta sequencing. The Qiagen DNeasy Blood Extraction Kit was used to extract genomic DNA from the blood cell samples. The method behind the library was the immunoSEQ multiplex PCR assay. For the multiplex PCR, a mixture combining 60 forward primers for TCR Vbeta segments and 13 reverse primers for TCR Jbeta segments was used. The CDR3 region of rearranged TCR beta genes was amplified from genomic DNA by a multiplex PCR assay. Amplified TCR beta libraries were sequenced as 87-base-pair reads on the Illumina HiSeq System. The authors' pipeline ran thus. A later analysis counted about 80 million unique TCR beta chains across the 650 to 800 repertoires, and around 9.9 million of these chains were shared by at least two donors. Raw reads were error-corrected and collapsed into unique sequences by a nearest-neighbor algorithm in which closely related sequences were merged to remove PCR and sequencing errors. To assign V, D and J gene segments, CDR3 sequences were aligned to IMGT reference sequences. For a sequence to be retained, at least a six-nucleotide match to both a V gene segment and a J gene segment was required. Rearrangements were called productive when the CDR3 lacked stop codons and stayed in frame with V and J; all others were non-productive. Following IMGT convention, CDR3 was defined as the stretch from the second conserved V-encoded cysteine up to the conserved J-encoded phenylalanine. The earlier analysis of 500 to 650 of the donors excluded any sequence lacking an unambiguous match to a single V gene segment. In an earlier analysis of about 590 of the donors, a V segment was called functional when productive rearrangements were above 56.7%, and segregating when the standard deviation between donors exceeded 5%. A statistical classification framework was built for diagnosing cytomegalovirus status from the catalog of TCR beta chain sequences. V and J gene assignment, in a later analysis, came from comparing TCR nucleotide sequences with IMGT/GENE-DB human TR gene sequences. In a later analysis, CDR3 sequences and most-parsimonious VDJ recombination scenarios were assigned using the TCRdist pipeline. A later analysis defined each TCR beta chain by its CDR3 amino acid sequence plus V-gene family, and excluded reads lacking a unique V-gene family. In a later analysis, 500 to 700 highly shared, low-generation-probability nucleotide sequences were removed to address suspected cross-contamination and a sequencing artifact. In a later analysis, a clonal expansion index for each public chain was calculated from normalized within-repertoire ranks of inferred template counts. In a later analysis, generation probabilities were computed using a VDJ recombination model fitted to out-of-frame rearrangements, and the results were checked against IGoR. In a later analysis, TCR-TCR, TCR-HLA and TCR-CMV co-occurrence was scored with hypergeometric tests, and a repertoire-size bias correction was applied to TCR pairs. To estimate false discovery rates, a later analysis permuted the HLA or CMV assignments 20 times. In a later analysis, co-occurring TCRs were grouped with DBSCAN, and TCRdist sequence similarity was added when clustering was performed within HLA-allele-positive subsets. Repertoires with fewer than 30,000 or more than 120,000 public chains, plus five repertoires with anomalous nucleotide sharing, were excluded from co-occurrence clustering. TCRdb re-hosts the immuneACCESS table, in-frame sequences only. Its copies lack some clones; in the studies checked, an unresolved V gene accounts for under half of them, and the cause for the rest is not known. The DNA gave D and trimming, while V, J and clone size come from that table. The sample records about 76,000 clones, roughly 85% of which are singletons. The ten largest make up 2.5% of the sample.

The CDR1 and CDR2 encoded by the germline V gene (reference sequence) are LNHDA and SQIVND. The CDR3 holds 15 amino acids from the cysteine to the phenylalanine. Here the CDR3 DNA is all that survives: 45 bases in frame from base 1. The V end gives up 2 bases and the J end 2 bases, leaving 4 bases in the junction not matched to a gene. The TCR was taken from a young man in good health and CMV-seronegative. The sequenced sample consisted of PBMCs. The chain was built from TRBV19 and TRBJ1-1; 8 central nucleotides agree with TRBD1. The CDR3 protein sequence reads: CASSIWDRTNTEAFF. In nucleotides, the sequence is TGTGCCAGTAGTATATGGGACAGGACAAACACTGAAGCTTTCTTT.